The clone carrying this T cell receptor beta chain appeared a single time. The data originate from a study of patients and donors after allogeneic stem cell transplantation. Germline CDR1 and CDR2: SGHRS and YFSETQ. The CDR3 is made up of 15 amino acids. The V gene end was trimmed by 3 bases and the J gene end by 5 bases; junction bases not matched to a gene: 9. TCRdb recomputed calls from the RT-PCR reads with MiXCR, one row per CDR3 protein. The top ten hold about 50% of the sample, which has roughly 140,000 distinct CDR3 sequences, approximately 35% seen once. The sequenced sample was blood, either unsorted or a sorted T cell fraction (not recorded which). The chain employs TRBV5-1 and TRBJ1-1, with TRBD1 matching 8 bases. The source of this sequence is a human donor who was either an allogeneic HSCT recipient or a stem cell or donor lymphocyte infusion donor (not recorded which). It is not recorded whose cells these are; they may come from a transplant donor. In DNA, the CDR3 is TGCGCCAGCAGCTCGTCCGGGACAGGCATGACTGAAGCTTTCTTT. Translating it yields CASSSSGTGMTEAFF. Filled out from reference TRBV5-1 and TRBJ1-1, the complete variable domain reads KAGVTQTPRYLIKTRGQQVTLSCSPISGHRSVSWYQQTPGQGLQFLFEYFSETQRNKGNFPGRFSGRQFSNSRSEMNVSTLELGDSALYLCASSSSGTGMTEAFFGQGTRLTVV.